This passage covers 18 T cell receptor beta chains from one sample sequenced in a study of blood T cells in healthy people across ages. Then a second PCR, running roughly 7 to 11 cycles, was carried out with a sample-barcoded 5' primer and a J-beta primer mix. Each CDR3 protein gets one entry after TCRdb re-called the 5' RACE reads with MiXCR. The repertoire holds around 800,000 distinct CDR3 sequences, with approximately 55% as singletons. Input material: blood. The receptors shown here come from a man older than 75 in good health.

V and J are TRBV7-2 and TRBJ2-7; no firm D call. The V gene lost 3 bases and the J gene lost 2 bases, with 8 bases spanning the gap. This CDR3 is built from 13 residues. The germline gives CDR1 SGHTA, CDR2 FQGNSA. CDR3 coding DNA: TGTGCCAGCAGCTTTGCCCTAACCTACGAGCAGTACTTC. Its translation: CASSFALTYEQYF.

This clonotype has only a few counts. The chain employs TRBV6-2 or TRBV6-3 and TRBJ2-1; D may be TRBD1 (5 bases). CDR1 is MNHEY, CDR2 SVGEGT, per germline. The CDR3 runs 12 residues. V was shortened by 7 bases and J by 12 bases, with 16 bases between the two germline ends. The CDR3 DNA is TGTGCCAGCAATGATGACAGATTCGGGCAGTTCTTC. The encoded protein is CASNDDRFGQFF.

The rearrangement uses TRBV20-1 and TRBJ2-3; 13 bases are a match to TRBD2. The CDR3 spans 17 residues. CDR1 and CDR2 (germline): DFQATT, SNEGSKA (reference sequence). The ends lost 4 bases at V and 3 bases at J; junction bases unmatched: 10. CDR3 residues: CSATSPRTSGSTDTQYF. The CDR3 DNA reads as TGCAGTGCTACGTCTCCTAGGACTAGCGGGAGTACAGATACGCAGTATTTT.

This clonotype has a handful of counts. The chain uses TRBV20-1 and TRBJ1-4, with D unclear. V shed 5 bases and J shed 6 bases, with 19 bases lying between them. The V gene's germline CDR1 is DFQATT and CDR2 SNEGSKA (reference sequence). There are 15 residues in the CDR3. The CDR3 sequence is CSAYARRVGDEKLFF. Here the CDR3 DNA reads TGCAGTGCTTACGCTCGGCGGGTAGGAGATGAAAAACTGTTTTTT.

The chain employs TRBV6-6 and TRBJ2-2; D ambiguous. The CDR3 runs 13 residues. Per germline, CDR1 MNHNY and CDR2 SVGAGI (reference sequence). Trimming removed 4 bases from V and 6 bases from J, with 9 bases in between. The CDR3 is CASSWSDAGELFF. As DNA, the CDR3 is TGTGCCAGCAGTTGGAGTGACGCCGGGGAGCTGTTTTTT.

This clonotype was seen more than once but under ten times. The chain joins TRBV6-6 to TRBJ2-5; TRBD1 matches at 7 bases. Germline V gene lookup returns CDR1 MNHNY and CDR2 SVGAGI (reference sequence). CDR3 length: 13 amino acids. V was clipped by 6 bases and J by 3 bases; unmatched bases: 4. The CDR3 reads CASRSTGEETQYF. The CDR3 nucleotides are TGTGCCAGCAGGTCTACAGGGGAAGAGACCCAGTACTTC.

The gene calls are TRBV7-2 and TRBJ2-4; D is possibly TRBD1 (6 bases). The J call may be incorrect, as the DNA end agrees better with TRBJ2-7. The CDR3 totals 14 residues. The V gene's germline CDR1 is SGHTA and CDR2 FQGNSA. CDR3 in amino acids: CASSFLSQGYEQYF. CDR3 coding DNA: TGTGCCAGCAGCTTCCTATCACAGGGCTACGAGCAGTACTTC.

This clonotype was seen at least ten times. The chain uses TRBV20-1 and TRBJ2-5, with D perhaps matching TRBD1 or TRBD2 (6 bases each). V gave up 6 bases and J gave up 3 bases, with 17 bases separating them. Germline values: CDR1 DFQATT, CDR2 SNEGSKA (reference sequence). The CDR3 loop spans 14 amino acids. DNA of the CDR3: TGCAGTGCAGGAGGGGGAAAAAAAGAAGAGACCCAGTACTTC. Its translation: CSAGGGKKEETQYF.

The J gene is TRBJ2-6, the V gene TRBV28, with D possibly being TRBD1 (5 bases). V was cut by 3 bases and J by 4 bases, with 10 bases left in between. The germline V gene has CDR1 MDHEN and CDR2 SYDVKM. CDR3 length: 15 amino acids. In nucleotides, the CDR3 is TGTGCCAGCAGTTTCGTAGGGGTCGGGGCCAACGTCCTGACTTTC. Translating gives CASSFVGVGANVLTF.

The table lists this clonotype with a few counts. The V gene is TRBV27, the J gene TRBJ1-2; D is perhaps TRBD1 (6 bases). From germline, CDR1 is MNHEY and CDR2 SMNVEV (reference sequence). The V gene lost 5 bases and the J gene lost 4 bases, with 11 bases spanning the gap. The CDR3 consists of 13 residues. The CDR3 protein is CASSRGGAYGYTF. CDR3 coding DNA: TGTGCCAGCAGTCGAGGGGGGGCCTATGGCTACACCTTC.

V usage is TRBV20-1 and J usage is TRBJ2-1, with 8 bases that match TRBD2. The germline V gene has CDR1 DFQATT and CDR2 SNEGSKA (reference sequence). The CDR3 contains 15 residues. V lost 6 bases and J lost 6; bases outside the gene matches: 13. For the CDR3, the DNA is TGCAGTGCGCGCGCCGGACTAGCTAGCCCCAATGAGCAGTTCTTC. Translating gives CSARAGLASPNEQFF.

The chain has TRBV20-1 and TRBJ2-5; TRBD2 aligns across 7 bases. The end of the DNA is better explained by TRBJ2-7, so the J call may be wrong. Germline V CDR1 and CDR2: DFQATT, SNEGSKA (reference sequence). The CDR3 length is 14 residues. CDR3 residues: CSADGTGGRYEQYF. The CDR3 nucleotides read TGCAGTGCCGACGGGACGGGGGGAAGGTACGAGCAGTACTTC.

This chain uses TRBV1 with TRBJ2-3; TRBD2, the table's D call, lacks a check against the DNA. TRBV1 is shown as a pseudogene. The CDR3 is 16 amino acids. The CDR3 bases are TGCACCAGCAGCCAAGATAGACTAGCGGCGCACAGATACGCGTATTTT. Translated: CTSSQDRLAAHRYAYF.

The chain's CDR3 is CASSQIAGNEQFF. The CDR3, as DNA: TGTGCCAGCAGCCAAATCGCCGGGAATGAGCAGTTCTTC. V usage is TRBV3-1 and J usage is TRBJ2-1; D uncertain. Germline values: CDR1 LGHDT, CDR2 YNNKEL (reference sequence). CDR3 length: 13 residues. Between the trimmed V and J ends, which lost 2 bases and 7 bases, there was a span of 9 bases.

The chain uses TRBV5-1 and TRBJ2-7; 11 positions agree with TRBD2. The CDR3 totals 17 residues. From germline, CDR1 is SGHRS and CDR2 YFSETQ. With V trimmed by 3 bases and J by 3 bases, 11 bases remained unmatched. CDR3 sequence reads: CASSSGTSGWTSYEQYF. The CDR3 nucleotides read TGCGCCAGCAGCTCCGGGACTAGCGGCTGGACGAGCTACGAGCAGTACTTC.

The chain carries TRBV29-1 and TRBJ2-4; no reliable D call. CDR1 is SQVTM and CDR2 is ANQGSEA in the germline V gene. This CDR3 contains 16 residues. V was cut by 0 bases and J by 0 bases, with 12 bases left in between. The chain's CDR3 is CSVEDWVLGAKNIQYF. The CDR3 DNA is TGCAGCGTTGAAGATTGGGTTCTGGGAGCCAAAAACATTCAGTACTTC.

This clonotype occurred many times. This sequence joins TRBV9 and TRBJ2-7, with no clear D. V was cut by 3 bases and J by 6 bases, with 13 bases left in between. Germline-derived CDR1 and CDR2 are SGDLS and YYNGEE. The length of the CDR3 is 13 residues. The CDR3 DNA is TGTGCCAGCAGCGGCGCATGGGAAGGCGAGCAGTACTTC. Translated, it gives CASSGAWEGEQYF.

The chain links TRBV2 to TRBJ2-3; D gene ambiguous. CDR1 SNHLY and CDR2 FYNNEI come from the germline V gene. The CDR3 has 18 amino acids. V was shortened by 1 base and J by 4 bases, with 21 bases between the two germline ends. The CDR3 region is CASSEDLAAQTSADTQYF. The CDR3 nucleotides are TGTGCCAGCAGTGAAGACTTGGCAGCCCAAACTTCCGCAGATACGCAGTATTTT. The full variable domain, in which reference TRBV2 and TRBJ2-3 provide the parts outside the CDR3, is EPEVTQTPSHQVTQMGQEVILRCVPISNHLYFYWYRQILGQKVEFLVSFYNNEISEKSEIFDDQFSVERPDGSNFTLKIRSTKLEDSAMYFCASSEDLAAQTSADTQYFGPGTRLTVL.